A single sample gave rise to the 26 T cell receptor beta chains below, sequenced in a study of glioma-infiltrating T cells after dendritic cell vaccination. Repertoires were generated with immunoSEQ multiplex PCR, while TCRdb's copy carries only in-frame clones and drops some. The sample includes fewer than 45,000 clones, approximately 84% of them seen just once. The sequencing here drew on blood, taken before dendritic cell vaccination. These receptors were collected from a human donor with glioblastoma.

J is TRBJ1-6 and V is TRBV2; the D gene is possibly TRBD1 (5 bases). Trimming removed 2 bases at V and 3 bases at J, with 11 bases between. Germline CDR1 is SNHLY and CDR2 is FYNNEI. This CDR3 region has 16 residues. CDR3 residues: CASSEMQGGYNSPLHF. DNA for the CDR3: TGTGCCAGCAGTGAAATGCAGGGTGGCTATAATTCACCCCTCCACTTT.

V usage is TRBV11-3 and J usage is TRBJ2-1; 13 nucleotides match TRBD2. The CDR3 loop spans 18 amino acids. With 4 bases clipped from V and 3 bases from J, the junction kept 9 bases outside the gene matches. CDR1 is SGHNT, CDR2 YENEEA, per germline. CDR3 DNA: TGTGCCAGCAGCTCTGCGACTAGCGGGGGGCCCTACTACAATGAGCAGTTCTTC. Its translation is CASSSATSGGPYYNEQFF.

This clone was observed a single time. The chain couples TRBV6-5 to TRBJ1-6; no firm D call. Trimming stripped 5 bases from V and 8 bases from J, with 10 bases between. The germline gives CDR1 MNHEY, CDR2 SVGAGI. The CDR3 runs 13 residues. DNA for the CDR3: TGTGCCAGCAGTCCCGGGATGGATTCACCCCTCCACTTT. Its protein product is CASSPGMDSPLHF.

This rearrangement joins TRBV7-9 to TRBJ2-2, with unresolved D. CDR3 length equals 11 residues. The germline V gene encodes CDR1 SEHNR and CDR2 FQNEAQ (reference sequence). With 10 bases removed from V and 8 bases from J, the gap between germline ends came to 11 bases. The CDR3 region is CATRETGELFF. CDR3 sequence (DNA): TGTGCCACCAGAGAGACAGGGGAGCTGTTTTTT.

The CDR3 reads CAWGGGFTEAFF. The CDR3 DNA is TGTGCCTGGGGCGGAGGATTTACTGAAGCTTTCTTT. The gene calls are TRBV30 and TRBJ1-1; D unresolved. Germline V gene data show CDR1 as GTSNPN and CDR2 as SVGIG (reference sequence). The CDR3 is made up of 12 amino acids. V dropped 5 bases and J dropped 5 bases, with 12 bases sitting between them.

The rearrangement joins TRBV10-2 to TRBJ1-5; 9 bases align to TRBD1. CDR3 length: 18 amino acids. Trimming cost V 6 bases and J 3 bases; bases outside gene matches: 15. Germline V gene lookup returns CDR1 WSHSY and CDR2 SAAADI. The chain's CDR3 is CASSGQGRPGFTNQPQHF. CDR3 bases: TGCGCCAGCAGCGGACAGGGGAGACCTGGGTTTACCAATCAGCCCCAGCATTTT.

The CDR3 nucleotides read TGCGCCAGCAGCCCTCGACGCCTGACAGGCTACAATGAGCAGTTCTTC. Translated: CASSPRRLTGYNEQFF. The chain is built from TRBV4-1 and TRBJ2-1, with D possibly being TRBD1 (6 bases). The V gene lost 4 bases and the J gene lost 3 bases, with 16 bases spanning the gap. Germline CDR1 is MGHRA and CDR2 is YSYEKL. The CDR3 consists of 16 residues.

This rearrangement joins TRBV4-1 to TRBJ1-1; 7 bases line up with TRBD1. The length of the CDR3 is 15 residues. Germline CDR1 MGHRA, CDR2 YSYEKL. Trimming removed 5 bases from V and 4 bases from J; junction bases left unmatched: 10. CDR3 amino acids: CASSLYMDRSTEAFF. The DNA of the CDR3 is TGCGCCAGCAGCTTATACATGGACAGGAGCACTGAAGCTTTCTTT.

Remarks on this clone: The limits of the CDR3 on the DNA are not certain, so only TCRdb's listed CDR3 is given. The chain recombines TRBV30 with TRBJ2-7; the table calls TRBD2, which could not be checked here. The CDR3 spans 14 amino acids, including both terminal residues. Germline-derived CDR1 and CDR2 are GTSNPN and SVGIG (reference sequence). The CDR3 sequence is CAWGAGAGTREEYF.

The CDR3 sequence: CASSYTRTGDSPLHF. In DNA, the CDR3 is TGTGCCAGCAGTTACACCCGGACAGGGGATTCACCCCTCCACTTT. The J gene is TRBJ1-6, the V gene TRBV6-5, with 9 bases identical to TRBD1. CDR3 length: 15 residues. After removal of 2 bases from V and 8 bases from J, the junction contained 4 bases not matched to a gene. Germline V gene data show CDR1 as MNHEY and CDR2 as SVGAGI.

The gene calls are TRBV30 and TRBJ1-1, with TRBD1 matching over 10 bases. The CDR3 consists of 13 residues. Trimming at V came to 5 bases and at J to 4 bases, leaving 4 bases not matched to a gene. CDR1 and CDR2 from the germline V gene are GTSNPN and SVGIG (reference sequence). CDR3 protein: CAWDRGLGTEAFF. CDR3 sequence (DNA): TGTGCCTGGGACAGGGGGCTTGGCACTGAAGCTTTCTTT.

This clone appeared once. The rearrangement joins TRBV9 to TRBJ1-2, with 8 positions matching TRBD1. Germline CDR1 and CDR2: SGDLS and YYNGEE. The CDR3 sequence is 16 residues long. V was pared by 3 bases and J by 1 base, with 8 bases of the junction left unmatched. CDR3 in DNA: TGTGCCAGCAGCGAGCCGGGGACAGGTAGTAACTATGGCTACACCTTC. Its protein is CASSEPGTGSNYGYTF.

This chain joins TRBV7-2 and TRBJ1-1; TRBD1 might be the D (5 bases). Germline lookup yields CDR1 SGHTA and CDR2 FQGNSA. With 1 base removed from V and 0 bases from J, the gap between germline ends came to 15 bases. This CDR3 is built from 17 residues. This CDR3 is CASSLVSGLQVNTEAFF. The CDR3 bases are TGTGCCAGCAGCTTAGTGTCTGGACTACAGGTGAACACTGAAGCTTTCTTT.

The chain recombines TRBV9 with TRBJ1-4; weak D call: TRBD1 (6 bases). CDR1 and CDR2 (germline): SGDLS, YYNGEE. Deletions cut 3 bases from V and 7 bases from J, with 16 bases between. This CDR3 region has 15 residues. The CDR3: CASSAQGGVGEKLFF. CDR3 DNA: TGTGCCAGCAGCGCGCAAGGGGGGGTAGGTGAAAAACTGTTTTTT.

A word on this clone: Compared with germline, one end of the junction differs, possibly owing to a read error. The chain carries TRBV7-7 and TRBJ1-3, with TRBD1 as a possible D gene (5 bases). CDR1 is SSHAT and CDR2 is FNYEAQ in the germline V gene (reference sequence). The CDR3 is 14 residues long. The CDR3 protein is CASSPSGGGNTIYF. CDR3 nucleotides: TGTGCTAGCAGCCCCTCTGGGGGAGGCAACACCATATATTTT. The full variable domain, completed using reference TRBV7-7 and TRBJ1-3, is GAGVSQSPRYKVTKRGQDVTLRCDPISSHATLYWYQQALGQGPEFLTYFNYEAQPDKSGLPSDRFSAERPEGSISTLTIQRTEQRDSAMYRCASSPSGGGNTIYFGEGSWLTVV.

CDR3 nucleotides: TGTGCCAGAAGCTTGCTGAGACAAACAGCCAGATACGAGCAGTACTTC. Its protein product is CARSLLRQTARYEQYF. This sequence joins TRBV5-3 and TRBJ2-7; unclear D gene. TRBV5-3 is treated as an ORF (open reading frame) with a function not yet certain. Trimming removed 1 base from V and 4 bases from J, with 18 bases in between. The CDR3 covers 16 residues.

The CDR3 loop reads CASSVGGLVTDTQYF. In DNA, the CDR3 is TGTGCCAGCAGCGTAGGGGGACTAGTGACAGATACGCAGTATTTT. This rearrangement joins TRBV9 to TRBJ2-3; 8 bases match TRBD2. The junction had 3 bases not matched to a gene; V was cut back by 0 bases and J by 3 bases. CDR3 length: 15 amino acids. Germline lookup yields CDR1 SGDLS and CDR2 YYNGEE.

The chain employs TRBV4-2 and TRBJ2-3, with TRBD2 identical over 8 bases. The germline CDR1 and CDR2 sequences are LGHNA and YNFKEQ. V gave up 1 base and J gave up 2 bases; unmatched junction bases: 5. The CDR3 sequence is 16 residues long. CDR3 coding DNA: TGTGCCAGCAGCCAAGGACCTAGCGGGTACACAGATACGCAGTATTTT. Protein: CASSQGPSGYTDTQYF.

Details on this clone: One end of the junction does not line up with germline, which may come from a read error. This sample includes further DNA sequences coding for the same CDR3. The gene calls are TRBV4-2 and TRBJ1-6; a weak D match, TRBD1 (6 bases). Germline V CDR1 and CDR2: LGHNA, YNFKEQ. This CDR3 comprises 14 residues. The CDR3 nucleotides read TGTGCCAGCAGCCAGGGGGCGCAAAATTCCCCCCTCCACTTT. Its translation is CASSQGAQNSPLHF.

The rearrangement uses TRBV5-1 and TRBJ1-1, with 7 positions matching TRBD1. The V segment lost 2 bases and the J segment 2 bases; nucleotides outside the gene matches: 6. The CDR3 has 15 amino acids. Germline loops: CDR1 SGHRS, CDR2 YFSETQ. CDR3 amino acids: CASSLTGTANTEAFF. The CDR3 DNA reads TGCGCCAGCAGCTTAACCGGGACAGCAAACACTGAAGCTTTCTTT. Full variable domain (remainder filled in from reference TRBV5-1 and TRBJ1-1): KAGVTQTPRYLIKTRGQQVTLSCSPISGHRSVSWYQQTPGQGLQFLFEYFSETQRNKGNFPGRFSGRQFSNSRSEMNVSTLELGDSALYLCASSLTGTANTEAFFGQGTRLTVV.

The V gene is TRBV6-1, the J gene TRBJ2-7; the match to TRBD1 covers 9 bases. J gave up 2 bases and V 11 bases, and 4 bases lay outside the gene matches. This CDR3 has 12 residues. From germline, CDR1 is MNHNS and CDR2 SASEGT. Here the CDR3 reads CAGGTGTYEQYF. The CDR3 bases are TGTGCCGGAGGGACAGGGACCTACGAGCAGTACTTC.

The gene calls are TRBV28 and TRBJ2-3, with D possibly TRBD1 on 5 matching bases. The CDR3 length is 12 residues. Trimming took off 10 bases at V and 5 bases at J, with 13 bases between the two ends. Germline CDR1 MDHEN, CDR2 SYDVKM. This chain's CDR3 is CATGSGLDTQYF. In DNA form, the CDR3 reads TGTGCCACGGGCTCAGGGCTAGATACGCAGTATTTT. The full variable domain, with the rest looked up from reference TRBV28 and TRBJ2-3, is DVKVTQSSRYLVKRTGEKVFLECVQDMDHENMFWYRQDPGLGLRLIYFSYDVKMKEKGDIPEGYSVSREKKERFSLILESASTNQTSMYLCATGSGLDTQYFGPGTRLTVL.

The chain carries TRBV10-3 and TRBJ2-5; 8 positions agree with TRBD2. The CDR3 spans 17 residues. Germline loops: CDR1 ENHRY, CDR2 SYGVKD. Losses at the gene ends were 2 bases for V and 1 base for J; bases not matched to a gene: 9. CDR3 sequence (DNA): TGTGCCATCAGTGAGGGGAGGCAAGCGGGGGCCCAAGAGACCCAGTACTTC. The encoded protein is CAISEGRQAGAQETQYF.

This clone appeared once. This chain connects TRBV6-5 to TRBJ2-3; 9 bases align to TRBD2. From germline, CDR1 is MNHEY and CDR2 SVGAGI. Unmatched junction bases numbered 8, after V lost 4 bases and J lost 6 bases. CDR3 length: 15 residues. The CDR3: CASSLSSGGSDTQYF. Written as DNA, the CDR3 is TGTGCCAGCAGTTTGAGTAGCGGGGGCTCTGATACGCAGTATTTT.

The chain has TRBV2 and TRBJ2-5; D might be TRBD2 (6 bases). V lost 4 bases to trimming and J lost 2 bases, with 8 bases between them. This CDR3 contains 13 residues. Germline V gives CDR1 SNHLY, CDR2 FYNNEI. The CDR3 sequence: CASSGLDQETQYF. The DNA for the CDR3 is TGTGCCAGCAGTGGACTAGATCAAGAGACCCAGTACTTC.

This chain joins TRBV19 and TRBJ1-5, with D tentatively TRBD1 (6 bases). Deletions cut 6 bases from V and 2 bases from J, with 14 bases between. CDR1 and CDR2 from the germline V gene are LNHDA and SQIVND (reference sequence). The CDR3 loop spans 15 amino acids. The CDR3: CASRKSGVGNQPQHF. The CDR3, as DNA: TGTGCCAGTAGGAAATCAGGGGTAGGCAATCAGCCCCAGCATTTT.